This TCR beta chain originates from a study of blood T cell repertoires in COVID-19. Overall study context: Both acute and convalescent COVID-19 samples were obtained from the United States, Italy and Spain. T cells, B-cell-depleted T cells, or PBMCs provided the cDNA or gDNA that served as material.

CDR1 and CDR2 from the germline V gene are MNHEY and SVGAGI. J was trimmed by 4 bases and V by 1 base; bases with no gene match: 3. This CDR3 is built from 15 residues. In the original workflow: For nucleated cells, counts were estimated from reference gene primer amplification. Assay: immunoSEQ multiplex PCR; the TCRdb copy retains only in-frame clones and omits some. V and J calls and clone size are copied from that table; D and trimming were computed from the DNA. The sample gives some 150,000 clones, roughly 84% of which show up once; 3.5% to 4.5% is in the top ten. This TCR came from a woman aged 55-70 years with acute or convalescent COVID-19. The V and J genes are TRBV6-5 and TRBJ2-2; TRBD1 matches at 7 bases. The sample comprised peripheral blood. CDR3 nucleotides: TGTGCCAGCAGTTACTGGGACAGCCTCACCGGGGAGCTGTTTTTT. This sequence encodes CASSYWDSLTGELFF.